These T cell receptor beta chains were read from a single sample in a study of cytomegalovirus exposure and HLA in healthy donors. Profiling relied on immunoSEQ multiplex PCR, and the TCRdb table lists in-frame clones only, not all of them. The data contain 100,000 to 120,000 clones, approximately 80% of them singletons. The sample was PBMCs. The receptors shown here come from a man between 25 and 39 years old in good health and CMV-seropositive. CDR3s include the opening cysteine and the closing phenylalanine or tryptophan. The D gene is left open where the match is weak. Size values are once, few and many counts, or a class for expanded clones, and some rows have none.

TRBJ1-2	-	-	TRBV7-2	14	CASSPARGDYGYTF	TGTGCCAGCAGCCCCGCGCGGGGCGACTATGGCTACACCTTC
TRBJ1-2	-	-	TRBV29-1	12	CSVVEGGYGYTF	TGCAGCGTTGTGGAGGGCGGCTATGGCTACACCTTC
TRBJ2-5	TRBD1	-	TRBV7-3	13	CASSLGQEETQYF	TGTGCCAGCAGCTTAGGACAGGAAGAGACCCAGTACTTC
TRBJ2-1	TRBD2	-	TRBV7-9	15	CASSPGLAGYDEQFF	TGTGCCAGCAGCCCCGGTCTAGCGGGGTACGATGAGCAGTTCTTC
TRBJ2-1	-	-	TRBV6-1	14	CASTGERSVYKQFF	TGTGCCAGCACCGGAGAGCGGTCCGTGTATAAGCAGTTCTTC
TRBJ2-3	TRBD1	-	TRBV2	14	CASSGGTGTDTQYF	TGTGCCAGCAGTGGAGGGACAGGCACAGATACGCAGTATTTT
TRBJ2-1	TRBD2	-	TRBV11-2	15	CASSSGLATYNEQFF	TGTGCCAGCAGCTCTGGACTAGCTACCTACAATGAGCAGTTCTTC
TRBJ2-1	TRBD2	-	TRBV15	15	CATSAGTSGNNEQFF	TGTGCCACCAGCGCCGGGACTAGCGGGAACAATGAGCAGTTCTTC
TRBJ1-1	-	-	TRBV11-1	12	CASSAGGTEAFF	TGTGCCAGCAGCGCCGGGGGGACTGAAGCTTTCTTT
TRBJ2-7	TRBD1	-	TRBV5-1	15	CASSSRGTGVYEQYF	TGCGCCAGCAGCTCGCGGGGGACAGGGGTCTACGAGCAGTACTTC
TRBJ1-1	TRBD1	-	TRBV9	13	CASSDRDRAEAFF	TGTGCCAGCAGCGATAGGGACAGGGCGGAAGCTTTCTTT
TRBJ2-7	-	-	TRBV21-1	14	CASSNRDFLHEQYF	TGTGCCAGCAGCAACAGGGATTTCCTCCACGAGCAGTACTTC
TRBJ2-7	TRBD1	-	TRBV5-8	15	CASRLGQGASYEQYF	TGTGCCAGCAGGTTAGGACAGGGGGCATCCTACGAGCAGTACTTC
TRBJ2-6	TRBD1	-	TRBV10-3	14	CAISRGPGANVLTF	TGTGCCATCTCCAGGGGGCCTGGGGCCAACGTCCTGACTTTC
TRBJ2-3	TRBD2	-	TRBV30	15	CAWSITSGITDTQYF	TGTGCCTGGAGTATTACTAGCGGGATAACAGATACGCAGTATTTT
TRBJ1-5	-	-	TRBV11-2	15	CASSLDRGGHQPQHF	TGTGCCAGCAGCTTAGATAGGGGCGGACATCAGCCCCAGCATTTT
TRBJ2-7	TRBD2	-	TRBV7-2	14	CASSRPGGNNEQYF	TGTGCCAGCAGTCGACCGGGGGGGAACAACGAGCAGTACTTC
TRBJ2-3	TRBD2	-	TRBV9	16	CASSAGGVLGTDTQYF	TGTGCCAGCAGCGCGGGGGGGGTGCTTGGCACAGATACGCAGTATTTT
TRBJ2-5	TRBD2	-	TRBV9	16	CASSVDPSGALETQYF	TGTGCCAGCAGCGTAGACCCTAGCGGGGCTTTAGAGACCCAGTACTTC
TRBJ1-1	-	few	TRBV21-1	15	CASSRRQGMNTEAFF	TGTGCCAGCAGCAGACGACAGGGGATGAACACTGAAGCTTTCTTT